One and the same sample provided the 26 T cell receptor beta chains below, sequenced in a study of CD8+CD57+ T cells in acquired aplastic anemia. Genomic DNA provided the template from which TCR beta VDJ and CDR3 profiles were obtained. MiXCR, applied by TCRdb to the reads, yields one record per CDR3 protein. The sample lists under 200,000 distinct CDR3 sequences; 40% to 55% were seen once. Patients selected for sequencing had displayed CD8+CD57+ cell expansion by flow cytometry. Sequenced: sorted CD4+, CD8+, or CD8+CD57+ T cells (not recorded which) from PBMCs. These receptors all come from a human donor with aplastic anemia.

This clonotype was counted ten times or more. J is TRBJ1-2 and V is TRBV9; D remains ambiguous. V lost 2 bases, J lost 5 bases, and 16 bases lay in between. The CDR3 sequence is 15 residues long. From germline, CDR1 is SGDLS and CDR2 YYNGEE. The DNA of the CDR3 is TGTGCCAGCAGCGTGGTGGAGGAGGGAGTTTATGGCTACACCTTC. It codes for CASSVVEEGVYGYTF.

Turning to this clonotype: One end of the junction varies from germline; a read error may be responsible. V and J are TRBV20-1 and TRBJ2-5; 15 nucleotides match TRBD2. Germline CDR1 DFQATT, CDR2 SNEGSKA (reference sequence). The CDR3 is 19 amino acids. CDR3 bases: TGCAGTGCTAGAGATGTCGGACTAGCGGGAGGGAGCTCCTACAACGAGCAGTCCTTC. The encoded protein is CSARDVGLAGGSSYNEQSF.

This clonotype was recorded a few times. CDR3 DNA sequence: TGCAGTGCTAGAGACCCTAGTGGAACCGGGGAGCTGTTTTTT. Its translation: CSARDPSGTGELFF. J is TRBJ2-2 and V is TRBV20-1; no definite D call. The V gene lost 0 bases and the J gene lost 5 bases, with 10 bases spanning the gap. CDR1 and CDR2 from the germline V gene are DFQATT and SNEGSKA (reference sequence). The CDR3 has 14 amino acids.

In this sample, this clonotype turned up many times. The chain uses TRBV7-2 and TRBJ1-2; no definite D call. This CDR3 is 14 amino acids long. CDR1 and CDR2 from the germline V gene are SGHTA and FQGNSA. V lost 7 bases and J 6 bases, leaving 18 bases between the germline ends. CDR3: CASTPSKVLHGYTF. As DNA, the CDR3 is TGTGCCAGCACCCCAAGTAAGGTATTACATGGCTACACCTTC. Filled out from reference TRBV7-2 and TRBJ1-2, the complete variable domain reads GAGVSQSPSNKVTEKGKDVELRCDPISGHTALYWYRQSLGQGLEFLIYFQGNSAPDKSGLPSDRFSAERTGGSVSTLTIQRTQQEDSAVYLCASTPSKVLHGYTFGSGTRLTVV.

This clonotype was counted a few times. DNA for the CDR3: TGCGCCAGCAGCTTGGGGGGGACAGGGGAAGTAGCCAAAAACATTCAGTACTTC. Translating gives CASSLGGTGEVAKNIQYF. The gene calls are TRBV5-1 and TRBJ2-4; 10 nucleotides match TRBD1. The CDR3 loop spans 18 amino acids. V trimming: 0 bases; J trimming: 0 bases; junction bases outside the gene matches: 6. CDR1 is SGHRS and CDR2 is YFSETQ in the germline V gene.

This clonotype appeared many times. The chain employs TRBV24-1 and TRBJ1-2; D is undetermined. Deletions cut 5 bases from V and 2 bases from J, with 11 bases between. Germline values: CDR1 KGHDR, CDR2 SFDVKD. This CDR3 comprises 14 residues. CDR3 amino acids: CATSGSTGNYGYTF. The CDR3 region has the DNA TGTGCCACCAGTGGATCGACGGGGAACTATGGCTACACCTTC.

A word on this clonotype: One end of the junction is discordant with germline, which a read error may explain. The V and J genes are TRBV7-3 and TRBJ2-7; the D is unclear. Germline V gene sequence: CDR1 SGHTA, CDR2 FQGTGA. CDR3 length: 12 amino acids. The DNA of the CDR3 is TGCGCCAGCAGCTTGGTTGACGGCGAGCAGTACTTC. Translation: CASSLVDGEQYF.

Regarding this clonotype: A single base separates this from a much larger clone, so it may be a read error. This chain connects TRBV12-3 or TRBV12-4 to TRBJ2-1; TRBD1 or TRBD2 may be the D gene (5 bases each). V was trimmed by 7 bases and J by 7 bases, leaving 26 bases between them. This CDR3 has 17 amino acids. For the CDR3, the DNA is TGTGCCAGCAACCCGGGACCAAGGGCGGCGACGGGTAATGAGCAGTTCTTC. The encoded protein is CASNPGPRAATGNEQFF.

This rearrangement joins TRBV12-3 or TRBV12-4 to TRBJ1-6; D remains unclear. V was pared by 4 bases and J by 13 bases, with 17 bases between. CDR3 length: 14 residues. DNA for the CDR3: TGTGCCAGCAGTTGGACCGTGCCCGTTTGGCCCCTCCACTTT. Its protein is CASSWTVPVWPLHF.

The V and J genes are TRBV2 and TRBJ1-6, with D maybe TRBD1 (6 bases). Germline V gives CDR1 SNHLY, CDR2 FYNNEI. Trimming left V 1 base short and J 9 bases short, with 10 bases between. This CDR3 spans 14 amino acids. CDR3 nucleotide sequence: TGTGCCAGCAGTGAAGGGGACAATTTTTCACCCCTCCACTTT. It codes for CASSEGDNFSPLHF.

This clonotype was observed many times. The V and J genes are TRBV19 and TRBJ1-5; the D gene is possibly TRBD1 (5 bases). Deletions cut 7 bases from V and 7 bases from J, with 14 bases between. In germline, CDR1 is LNHDA, CDR2 SQIVND (reference sequence). The CDR3 extends over 13 amino acids. The DNA of the CDR3 is TGTGCCAGTACACAGACAGTTCGCCAGCCCCAGCATTTT. This codes for CASTQTVRQPQHF.

At least ten counts were recorded for this clonotype. The chain links TRBV2 to TRBJ2-5; D uncertain. The CDR3 is 14 residues long. V was trimmed by 3 bases and J by 0 bases, leaving 8 bases between them. CDR1 and CDR2 (germline): SNHLY, FYNNEI. CDR3 in amino acids: CASSDSLYQETQYF. The CDR3 DNA reads as TGTGCCAGCAGTGACAGTTTGTACCAAGAGACCCAGTACTTC.

V usage is TRBV10-3 and J usage is TRBJ2-1, with TRBD2 identical over 9 bases. CDR1 is ENHRY and CDR2 is SYGVKD in the germline V gene. V shed 6 bases, J shed 3 bases, and the junction held 9 bases outside the gene matches. The CDR3 extends over 16 amino acids. This CDR3 reads CAIRKTSGQVYNEQFF. DNA of the CDR3: TGTGCCATCAGAAAGACTAGCGGCCAAGTCTACAATGAGCAGTTCTTC.

Points on this clonotype: This may be a read error, as it is one base from a much larger clone. The V gene is TRBV6-5, the J gene TRBJ1-4; D is uncertain. This CDR3 has 16 residues. Germline V gene lookup returns CDR1 MNHEY and CDR2 SVGAGI. V gave up 2 bases and J gave up 1 base, with 11 bases separating them. As DNA, the CDR3 is TGTGCCAGCAGTTACGGAAGGGTGGAAACTAATGAAAAACTGTTTTTT. This translates into CASSYGRVETNEKLFF.

This clonotype has a count of ten or more. The chain carries TRBV5-1 and TRBJ2-1; 7 nucleotides align to TRBD1. Germline assignment: CDR1 SGHRS and CDR2 YFSETQ. This CDR3 has 14 residues. V lost 4 bases to trimming and J lost 1 base; unmatched junction nucleotides: 2. The CDR3 DNA sequence: TGCGCCAGCAGCCCACAGGGGTCCTACAATGAGCAGTTCTTC. Protein: CASSPQGSYNEQFF.

In the case of this clonotype: This may stem from a read error, because a much larger clone lies one nucleotide away. The rearrangement uses TRBV9 and TRBJ1-1; a weak D match, TRBD1 (6 bases). CDR3 length equals 16 residues. V was pared by 3 bases and J by 4 bases, with 19 bases between. Germline V gives CDR1 SGDLS, CDR2 YYNGEE. Written as DNA, the CDR3 is TGTGCCAGCAGCGCGGACCTGTGGGGGCTGGTCACTGAAGCTTTCTTT. Translation gives CASSADLWGLVTEAFF.

A remark on this clonotype: A read error may produce the germline difference seen at one junction end. V and J are TRBV20-1 and TRBJ2-1; possibly TRBD1 or TRBD2 for D (6 bases each). There are 14 residues in the CDR3. The germline V gene has CDR1 DFQATT and CDR2 SNEGSKA (reference sequence). The CDR3 DNA follows: TGCAGTGCTCCCCATGGGGGGCGTTGGGACGAGCAGTTATTC. Its protein product is CSAPHGGRWDEQLF.

This clonotype was observed a few times. A much larger clone lies a single base off, so this may be a read error. V is TRBV7-8 and J is TRBJ1-5; 7 bases are a match to TRBD1. The trim removed 5 bases at V and 2 bases at J, leaving 9 bases unmatched. There are 16 residues in the CDR3. The V gene's germline CDR1 is SGHVS and CDR2 FQNEAQ. The CDR3 sequence is CASSPTQGEGNQPQHF. The CDR3 bases are TGTGCCAGCAGCCCAACCCAGGGGGAGGGCAATCAGCCCCAGCATTTT.

The J gene is TRBJ1-1, the V gene TRBV10-1; weak D call: TRBD1 (5 bases). The V and J ends lost 6 bases and 3 bases respectively, with 11 bases between them. CDR1 is WNHNN, CDR2 SYGVQD, per germline (reference sequence). This CDR3 has 13 residues. The CDR3 sequence is CASRDQGHTEAFF. The CDR3 region has the DNA TGCGCCAGCAGGGATCAGGGTCACACTGAAGCTTTCTTT.

The chain uses TRBV9 and TRBJ2-3, with TRBD2 identical over 8 bases. This CDR3 has 16 amino acids. Germline CDR1 SGDLS, CDR2 YYNGEE. V gave up 4 bases and J gave up 1 base; unmatched junction bases: 8. The CDR3 DNA is TGTGCCAGCAGCCTTGATGTCGGGGGGGGCACAGATACGCAGTATTTT. Translated: CASSLDVGGGTDTQYF.

This clonotype was seen many times. The rearrangement joins TRBV4-3 to TRBJ2-7; D might be TRBD1 or TRBD2, each matching 6 bases. Germline V CDR1 and CDR2: LGHNA, YSLEER. The V end was cut by 6 bases, the J end by 5 bases, with 20 bases between. CDR3 length: 15 amino acids. CDR3 amino acids: CASSKGGHPGDEQYF. DNA for the CDR3: TGCGCCAGCAGTAAGGGGGGACACCCCGGGGACGAGCAGTACTTC.

This clonotype occurred once. V and J are TRBV25-1 and TRBJ1-6; D gene unclear. The CDR3 is 15 amino acids. Per the germline V gene, CDR1 is MGHDK and CDR2 is SYGVNS. Trimming pared 8 bases from V and 6 bases from J, leaving 17 bases between. The CDR3 is CASVAGDEFNSPLHF. The CDR3 coding sequence is TGTGCCAGCGTTGCGGGAGACGAATTTAATTCACCCCTCCACTTT.

The rearrangement links TRBV7-2 to TRBJ2-5, with TRBD1 as a possible D gene (5 bases). Trimming took 3 bases from V and 5 from J, leaving 7 bases between them. The CDR3 loop spans 12 amino acids. CDR1 is SGHTA and CDR2 is FQGNSA in the germline V gene. DNA for the CDR3: TGTGCCAGCAGCTTTGCAGGGGAGACCCAGTACTTC. Translation gives CASSFAGETQYF.

The V gene is TRBV7-8, the J gene TRBJ2-6; D not resolved. The CDR3 has 18 amino acids. Germline CDR1 reads SGHVS; CDR2 reads FQNEAQ. Trimming removed 5 bases at V and 1 base at J, with 18 bases between. CDR3 region: CASSDRRIAPSGANVLTF. CDR3 bases: TGTGCCAGCAGCGACCGACGGATTGCTCCGTCTGGGGCCAACGTCCTGACTTTC.

This clonotype was detected ten times or more. The chain combines TRBV27 with TRBJ2-7; D remains ambiguous. The CDR3 length is 13 residues. The V end was cut by 5 bases, the J end by 7 bases, with 15 bases between. Germline loops: CDR1 MNHEY, CDR2 SMNVEV (reference sequence). CDR3 in amino acids: CASSQTPQREQYF. The DNA for the CDR3 is TGTGCCAGCAGTCAGACACCCCAAAGGGAGCAGTACTTC.

The table lists this clonotype with a count of one. The V gene is TRBV7-2, the J gene TRBJ1-2, with TRBD1 matching 7 bases. CDR3 length: 14 residues. Trimming at V came to 5 bases and at J to 4 bases, leaving 7 bases not matched to a gene. CDR1 is SGHTA, CDR2 FQGNSA, per germline. In DNA, the CDR3 is TGTGCCAGCAGCGTAGGGGACAGCGTCTATGGCTACACCTTC. Translation gives CASSVGDSVYGYTF.